This TCR beta chain emerged from a study of shared clonotypes between healthy human individuals. Study-level findings and limits: Specimens sampled were limited to blood, with tissue repertoires likely differing. Clonotype sharing levels among donors were expected to vary with sequencing depth.

Positively selected for CCR7, the CD45RO-negative cells used as naive CD8 cells excluded terminally differentiated effector memory CD45RA+ cells. Caucasian adults living in Nashville, Tennessee, provided all samples. Sorted-subset replicate PCR reactions were performed with about 200 ng DNA, corresponding to roughly 27,000 T cell genomes. The protocol was immunoSEQ multiplex PCR, while the TCRdb copy is restricted to in-frame clones and leaves out a portion. Of around 2.1 million clones in the sample, 85% to 95% were seen once. This CDR3 is built from 16 residues. V shed 0 bases and J shed 0 bases, with 12 bases lying between them. CDR1 MNHEY and CDR2 SMNVEV come from the germline V gene (reference sequence). Of note for this clone: Antigen unknown.

The TCR sequence derives from a young man in good health. Some clones in this sample may be carry-over from other donors' samples. Material: naive CD8+ T cells from PBMCs. This chain links TRBV27 with TRBJ2-7; maybe TRBD2 (5 bases). The CDR3 coding sequence is TGTGCCAGCAGTTTATCGAACGGCGGGTACTCCTACGAGCAGTACTTC. Translation gives CASSLSNGGYSYEQYF.